Below are 29 T cell receptor beta chains sequenced from a single sample in a study of blood T cells in healthy people across ages (dated by TCRdb to between 2014 and 2017). The library was built by means of 5' RACE. Instrument on record: Illumina HiSeq 2500. A second PCR of about 6 to 11 cycles was performed with a sample-barcoded 5' primer and a J-beta primer mix. TCRdb passed the public sequencing reads through fastp at Q25 and MiXCR, retaining productive beta sequences. CDR3 protein sequences are deduplicated, and each keeps its most common genes and DNA. A total of roughly 1,500,000 distinct CDR3 sequences appear in this sample, about 31% of them only once. The top ten clones comprise 11% of the sample. The sample taken for sequencing was blood. All receptors derive from a woman under 40 in good health.

This clonotype was seen more than once but under ten times. The chain combines TRBV7-9 with TRBJ2-1, with D possibly matching TRBD2 (6 bases). Trimming removed 8 bases from V and 4 bases from J, with 9 bases in between. Per germline, CDR1 SEHNR and CDR2 FQNEAQ (reference sequence). This CDR3 is built from 12 residues. The CDR3, as DNA: TGTGCCAGCGGCGGGGAATACAATGAGCAGTTCTTC. Its translation: CASGGEYNEQFF. Full variable domain (rest looked up from reference TRBV7-9 and TRBJ2-1): DTGVSQNPRHKITKRGQNVTFRCDPISEHNRLYWYRQTLGQGPEFLTYFQNEAQLEKSRLLSDRFSAERPKGSFSTLEIQRTEQGDSAMYLCASGGEYNEQFFGPGTRLTVL.

This clonotype was counted once. This chain links TRBV14 with TRBJ2-7, with no clear D. CDR3 length: 13 residues. Between the trimmed V and J ends, which lost 2 bases and 3 bases, there was a span of 8 bases. Per the germline V gene, CDR1 is SGHDN and CDR2 is FVKESK. The DNA of the CDR3 is TGTGCCAGCAGCCAAATTTACAGCTACGAGCAGTACTTC. This gives the protein CASSQIYSYEQYF.

The V call is TRBV9, the J call TRBJ2-5; a possible D gene is TRBD2 (6 bases). The CDR3 is 16 amino acids. Trimming removed 0 bases from V and 2 bases from J, with 14 bases in between. Per the germline V gene, CDR1 is SGDLS and CDR2 is YYNGEE. The DNA of the CDR3 is TGTGCCAGCAGCGTAGTGGCTGGAGGGGCGCAAGAGACCCAGTACTTC. This sequence encodes CASSVVAGGAQETQYF.

This clonotype was counted between two and nine times. The chain uses TRBV9 and TRBJ1-6; TRBD1 agrees at 7 bases. Losses at the gene ends were 4 bases for V and 7 bases for J; bases not matched to a gene: 8. Germline V gene lookup returns CDR1 SGDLS and CDR2 YYNGEE. The CDR3 is 15 residues long. CDR3 sequence reads: CASSPRTGLNSPLHF. The CDR3, as DNA: TGTGCCAGCAGCCCCAGGACAGGCTTGAATTCACCCCTCCACTTT.

This clonotype occurred many times. The chain carries TRBV11-2 and TRBJ2-3; D remains ambiguous. Trimming took 0 bases from V and 0 from J, leaving 7 bases between them. CDR1 and CDR2 from the germline V gene are SGHAT and FQNNGV. The length of the CDR3 is 15 residues. In nucleotides, the CDR3 is TGTGCCAGCAGCTTAGAGCTGGACAGCACAGATACGCAGTATTTT. It is translated as CASSLELDSTDTQYF.

This clonotype has a handful of counts. The V call is TRBV7-2, the J call TRBJ2-7, with D perhaps matching TRBD1 or TRBD2 (5 bases each). V shed 1 base and J shed 0 bases, with 10 bases lying between them. CDR1 SGHTA and CDR2 FQGNSA come from the germline V gene. This CDR3 is 15 amino acids long. DNA of the CDR3: TGTGCCAGCAGCTTAGATGGGGGACCCTCCTACGAGCAGTACTTC. Translation gives CASSLDGGPSYEQYF.

This clonotype appeared a few times. The genes are TRBV4-1 and TRBJ1-5, with 8 bases identical to TRBD1. The CDR3 length is 14 residues. Germline assignment: CDR1 MGHRA and CDR2 YSYEKL. After removal of 4 bases from V and 9 bases from J, the junction contained 8 bases not matched to a gene. DNA of the CDR3: TGCGCCAGCAGCCCCGGACAGGGCGGATCGCCCCAGCATTTT. This translates into CASSPGQGGSPQHF.

This clonotype was counted a few times. The genes are TRBV10-3 and TRBJ2-7; D not certain. This CDR3 has 12 amino acids. Germline V gene sequence: CDR1 ENHRY, CDR2 SYGVKD. Trimming left V 3 bases short and J 2 bases short, with 5 bases between. This CDR3 is CAISDVAYEQYF. The CDR3 DNA reads as TGTGCCATCAGTGATGTTGCCTACGAGCAGTACTTC.

The rearrangement joins TRBV19 to TRBJ2-5; possible D gene TRBD1, 5 bases. Germline lookup yields CDR1 LNHDA and CDR2 SQIVND (reference sequence). V gave up 3 bases and J gave up 5 bases, with 16 bases separating them. The CDR3 sequence is 15 residues long. In DNA, the CDR3 is TGTGCCAGTAGTATCGCCCAGGGCCTCGGGGAGACCCAGTACTTC. As protein: CASSIAQGLGETQYF.

This rearrangement joins TRBV9 to TRBJ1-1, with 8 bases lining up with TRBD1. Germline loops: CDR1 SGDLS, CDR2 YYNGEE. Trimming took 0 bases from V and 5 from J; bases not matched to a gene: 9. The CDR3 loop spans 16 amino acids. CDR3 in amino acids: CASSVGAGGVGTEAFF. As DNA, the CDR3 is TGTGCCAGCAGCGTAGGGGCAGGGGGCGTTGGTACTGAAGCTTTCTTT.

This clonotype was seen a handful of times. V and J are TRBV20-1 and TRBJ1-1; TRBD1 is a possible D gene (6 bases). The CDR3 is 14 residues long. Germline CDR1 DFQATT, CDR2 SNEGSKA (reference sequence). V was shortened by 2 bases and J by 0 bases, with 10 bases between the two germline ends. The CDR3 loop reads CSARTTGLNTEAFF. CDR3 sequence (DNA): TGCAGTGCTAGAACTACAGGGTTGAACACTGAAGCTTTCTTT.

Details on this clonotype: The junction does not match germline at one end; this may be a read error. The rearrangement uses TRBV9 and TRBJ2-2; D not certain. The CDR3 length is 15 residues. Germline CDR1 reads SGDLS; CDR2 reads YYNGEE. CDR3 amino acids: CACSVANGNTGELFF. The CDR3 DNA follows: TGTGCCTGCAGCGTTGCGAATGGGAACACCGGGGAGCTGTTTTTT.

A few counts support this clonotype. V is TRBV12-3 or TRBV12-4 and J is TRBJ2-7, with 8 bases fitting TRBD1. This CDR3 spans 15 amino acids. The V gene end was trimmed by 6 bases and the J gene end by 2 bases; junction bases not matched to a gene: 9. CDR3 amino acids: CASSPEPGQAYEQYF. The CDR3 coding sequence is TGTGCCAGCAGCCCAGAACCGGGACAGGCCTACGAGCAGTACTTC.

Ten or more counts support this clonotype. The chain is built from TRBV6-2 or TRBV6-3 and TRBJ2-7, with D possibly TRBD2 on 5 matching bases. Germline CDR1 and CDR2: MNHEY and SVGEGT. V was pared by 7 bases and J by 4 bases, with 20 bases between. The CDR3 contains 15 residues. The CDR3 sequence: CASNTAGLGGYEQYF. CDR3 DNA sequence: TGTGCCAGCAACACCGCGGGCTTAGGAGGATACGAGCAGTACTTC.

V usage is TRBV7-3 and J usage is TRBJ1-6; D possibly corresponds to TRBD1 (5 bases). V lost 2 bases, J lost 7 bases, and 12 bases lay in between. The CDR3 runs 15 residues. The germline V gene encodes CDR1 SGHTA and CDR2 FQGTGA. The CDR3 DNA sequence: TGTGCCAGCAGCTTATTCGGGGCAGTGAATTCACCCCTCCACTTT. This encodes CASSLFGAVNSPLHF.

Comments on this clonotype: Sequence at one end of the junction differs from germline and may be a read error. This chain links TRBV7-2 with TRBJ2-1; the D is unclear. The V gene's germline CDR1 is SGHTA and CDR2 FQGNSA. The CDR3 has 11 residues. CDR3 region: CACSNYNEQFF. In DNA form, the CDR3 reads TGTGCCTGCAGCAACTACAATGAGCAGTTCTTC.

The table lists this clonotype with a few counts. The chain combines TRBV7-9 with TRBJ2-3; 8 nucleotides agree with TRBD1. Losses at the gene ends were 7 bases for V and 6 bases for J; bases not matched to a gene: 12. The CDR3 is made up of 15 amino acids. CDR1 is SEHNR and CDR2 is FQNEAQ in the germline V gene (reference sequence). The CDR3 here is CASNDYRGKSDTQYF. CDR3 bases: TGTGCCAGCAACGACTACAGGGGGAAATCTGATACGCAGTATTTT.

This sequence joins TRBV6-6 and TRBJ1-4; D remains unclear. The CDR3 has 16 amino acids. Germline V gene data show CDR1 as MNHNY and CDR2 as SVGAGI (reference sequence). Trimming took 0 bases from V and 5 from J, leaving 13 bases between them. CDR3 sequence reads: CASSYSNTAGNEKLFF. The CDR3 DNA reads TGTGCCAGCAGTTACTCGAATACCGCAGGAAATGAAAAACTGTTTTTT.

This clonotype has at least ten counts. The V and J genes are TRBV4-1 and TRBJ2-1; D might be TRBD2 (6 bases). The CDR3 is 17 amino acids. CDR1 MGHRA and CDR2 YSYEKL come from the germline V gene. The V and J ends lost 3 bases and 0 bases respectively, with 15 bases between them. CDR3 nucleotide sequence: TGCGCCAGCAGCCAGGGACTTGCGAGGAGCTCCTACAATGAGCAGTTCTTC. Translation: CASSQGLARSSYNEQFF.

This clonotype has more than one count but fewer than ten. The chain couples TRBV27 to TRBJ2-7, with D possibly being TRBD1 (5 bases). Germline-derived CDR1 and CDR2 are MNHEY and SMNVEV (reference sequence). Trimming pared 6 bases from V and 3 bases from J, leaving 21 bases between. The CDR3 totals 16 residues. CDR3 sequence reads: CASSSKDKGQFYEQYF. The CDR3 region has the DNA TGTGCCAGCAGCTCAAAGGACAAAGGACAATTCTACGAGCAGTACTTC.

This rearrangement joins TRBV20-1 to TRBJ2-3; D perhaps matches TRBD1 (6 bases). The CDR3 spans 18 residues. CDR1 and CDR2 (germline): DFQATT, SNEGSKA (reference sequence). The V gene lost 6 bases and the J gene lost 0 bases, with 25 bases spanning the gap. CDR3 sequence: CSANHNPLGGFSTDTQYF. The CDR3 bases are TGCAGTGCAAACCATAATCCACTAGGGGGTTTTAGCACAGATACGCAGTATTTT.

In this sample, this clonotype turned up a few times. The chain is built from TRBV9 and TRBJ2-5; TRBD1 agrees at 7 bases. V was clipped by 4 bases and J by 4 bases; unmatched bases: 10. The CDR3 contains 15 residues. Germline V CDR1 and CDR2: SGDLS, YYNGEE. CDR3 sequence: CASSPGGQVVETQYF. CDR3 DNA sequence: TGTGCCAGCAGCCCCGGAGGACAGGTAGTAGAGACCCAGTACTTC.

This chain uses TRBV10-3 with TRBJ1-1; D is possibly TRBD1 (5 bases). The ends were cut back, 3 bases at V and 5 bases at J, with 16 bases in the middle. CDR1 is ENHRY and CDR2 is SYGVKD in the germline V gene. The length of the CDR3 is 15 residues. CDR3 nucleotides: TGTGCCATCAGTGAAGACCGCGGTGGGGCGACTGAAGCTTTCTTT. Translating gives CAISEDRGGATEAFF.

The chain joins TRBV5-1 to TRBJ2-3; possible D gene TRBD1, 6 bases. Germline V gene lookup returns CDR1 SGHRS and CDR2 YFSETQ. The CDR3 is 15 amino acids. V was trimmed by 4 bases and J by 4 bases, leaving 16 bases between them. The CDR3 nucleotides are TGCGCCAGCAGCGCCACCCCAGGGGCGGCAGATACGCAGTATTTT. Its translation is CASSATPGAADTQYF.

This clonotype was detected only a few times. The chain is built from TRBV20-1 and TRBJ2-7; TRBD1 aligns across 8 bases. The V and J ends lost 5 bases and 4 bases, in that order; junction bases with no gene match: 16. The CDR3 loop spans 16 amino acids. Germline V gene lookup returns CDR1 DFQATT and CDR2 SNEGSKA (reference sequence). The CDR3 region has the DNA TGCAGTGCTGACCGACGGGACAGGCTTAATAGATACGAGCAGTACTTC. Amino acids: CSADRRDRLNRYEQYF.

This clonotype was counted only a few times. V usage is TRBV12-5 and J usage is TRBJ2-1; D is perhaps TRBD1 (6 bases). V was pared by 0 bases and J by 9 bases, with 15 bases between. This CDR3 is 15 amino acids long. In germline, CDR1 is LGHNT, CDR2 FRNRAP. CDR3 amino acids: CASGLVLGAAGEQFF. The CDR3 nucleotides are TGTGCTAGTGGTTTGGTATTGGGGGCAGCTGGTGAGCAGTTCTTC.

About this clonotype: A read error may be the cause here, since a much bigger clone is one base away. The chain combines TRBV7-2 with TRBJ1-2, with TRBD1 as a possible D gene (5 bases). The germline gives CDR1 SGHTA, CDR2 FQGNSA. There are 14 residues in the CDR3. The CDR3 sequence is CACREYVRGYGYTF. DNA for the CDR3: TGTGCCTGCAGGGAGTACGTTCGGGGCTATGGCTACACCTTC.

This clonotype was seen a single time. CDR3 nucleotide sequence: TGCGCCAGCAGCCAAGACGGCAGGGGAGTCACAGATACGCAGTATTTT. This encodes CASSQDGRGVTDTQYF. The V and J genes are TRBV4-1 and TRBJ2-3, with D perhaps matching TRBD1 (6 bases). This CDR3 is 16 amino acids long. Germline V gives CDR1 MGHRA, CDR2 YSYEKL. Trimming took 0 bases from V and 2 from J, leaving 12 bases between them.

The chain joins TRBV27 to TRBJ2-7; maybe TRBD1 (5 bases). Per the germline V gene, CDR1 is MNHEY and CDR2 is SMNVEV (reference sequence). The germline V and J ends were trimmed by 6 bases and 4 bases, with 25 bases remaining between them. The CDR3 is 17 residues long. CDR3 loop: CASSPRWGRPISYEQYF. The CDR3 DNA is TGTGCCAGCAGCCCCCGGTGGGGCCGTCCGATTTCATACGAGCAGTACTTC.